These 15 T cell receptor beta chains were sequenced from one sample in a study of monozygotic twins with cystic fibrosis. Clones were sequenced by immunoSEQ multiplex PCR, and TCRdb holds only the in-frame ones, with some missing. The data hold under 30,000 clones, with over 75% observed a single time. The sequencing sample was made of blood. These receptors came from a girl aged 2 to 10 with cystic fibrosis.

The rearrangement uses TRBV4-3 and TRBJ1-4; D is unclear. The V gene lost 0 bases and the J gene lost 8 bases, with 19 bases spanning the gap. CDR1 LGHNA and CDR2 YSLEER come from the germline V gene. CDR3 length: 17 residues. The CDR3 region is CASSQEAGEPQAEKLFF. The CDR3 DNA sequence: TGCGCCAGCAGCCAAGAAGCTGGTGAGCCCCAGGCCGAAAAACTGTTTTTT.

The CDR3 sequence: CASSVDNYEQYF. DNA for the CDR3: TGTGCCAGCAGCGTAGACAATTACGAGCAGTACTTC. This sequence joins TRBV9 and TRBJ2-7; D remains unclear. V lost 0 bases, J lost 4 bases, and 5 bases lay in between. CDR1 is SGDLS, CDR2 YYNGEE, per germline. The CDR3 consists of 12 residues. The full variable domain, rest sourced from reference TRBV9 and TRBJ2-7, is DSGVTQTPKHLITATGQRVTLRCSPRSGDLSVYWYQQSLDQGLQFLIQYYNGEERAKGNILERFSAQQFPDLHSELNLSSLELGDSALYFCASSVDNYEQYFGPGTRLTVT.

This clone appeared once. This sequence joins TRBV5-4 and TRBJ1-1; 10 bases are shared with TRBD1. The CDR3 totals 16 residues. With V trimmed by 7 bases and J by 6 bases, 15 bases remained unmatched. CDR1 is SGHNT, CDR2 YYREEE, per germline (reference sequence). DNA of the CDR3: TGTGCCAGCCTGAACCGGGACAGGGGATTTACCCCTGAAGCTTTCTTT. This encodes CASLNRDRGFTPEAFF.

This chain uses TRBV6-1 with TRBJ2-3; no clear D gene. Germline V gene data show CDR1 as MNHNS and CDR2 as SASEGT. Trimming took off 2 bases at V and 2 bases at J, with 11 bases between the two ends. CDR3 length equals 15 residues. CDR3 amino acids: CASSESNLLTDTQYF. The CDR3 coding sequence is TGTGCCAGCAGTGAATCAAACTTACTCACAGATACGCAGTATTTT.

The chain links TRBV10-3 to TRBJ2-5; D is perhaps TRBD2 (5 bases). The CDR3 loop spans 15 amino acids. Germline V gene lookup returns CDR1 ENHRY and CDR2 SYGVKD. V gave up 2 bases and J gave up 9 bases, with 19 bases separating them. This CDR3 reads CAISEAAAPNGAQYF. In nucleotides, the CDR3 is TGTGCCATCAGTGAGGCGGCAGCGCCTAACGGGGCCCAGTACTTC.

The CDR3 region is CASSSFSSGSTDTQYF. The CDR3 bases are TGTGCCAGCAGCTCTTTTAGTAGCGGGAGCACAGATACGCAGTATTTT. V and J are TRBV5-6 and TRBJ2-3; 7 nucleotides align to TRBD2. This CDR3 spans 16 amino acids. The V gene's germline CDR1 is SGHDT and CDR2 YYEEEE. The J segment lost 0 bases and the V segment lost 3 bases, leaving 7 bases of the junction unmatched.

The chain combines TRBV5-1 with TRBJ2-7, with unresolved D. This CDR3 contains 12 residues. Trimming pared 1 base from V and 6 bases from J, leaving 8 bases between. Germline CDR1 is SGHRS and CDR2 is YFSETQ. The CDR3 region has the DNA TGCGCCAGCAGCTTGTTGCCCTCCGAGCAGTACTTC. It codes for CASSLLPSEQYF.

This chain connects TRBV9 to TRBJ1-5; D unclear. The CDR3 covers 15 residues. The V end was cut by 0 bases, the J end by 6 bases, with 13 bases between. The germline V gene encodes CDR1 SGDLS and CDR2 YYNGEE. The CDR3 loop is CASSVGSGFGQPQHF. The CDR3 nucleotides are TGTGCCAGCAGCGTAGGGTCGGGGTTCGGTCAGCCCCAGCATTTT.

The V gene is TRBV29-1, the J gene TRBJ2-4; D unresolved. V was clipped by 4 bases and J by 0 bases, with 4 bases between them. Germline V gene data show CDR1 as SQVTM and CDR2 as ANQGSEA. The length of the CDR3 is 12 residues. As DNA, the CDR3 is TGCAGCGTTGGGACAGCCAAAAACATTCAGTACTTC. This codes for CSVGTAKNIQYF.

The chain is built from TRBV4-2 and TRBJ2-5; TRBD2 matches at 11 bases. The germline V gene has CDR1 LGHNA and CDR2 YNFKEQ. The trim removed 0 bases at V and 7 bases at J, leaving 7 bases unmatched. The CDR3 runs to 16 residues. CDR3 in amino acids: CASSQDSGGAVGTQYF. The CDR3 coding sequence is TGTGCCAGCAGCCAAGATAGCGGGGGGGCCGTTGGGACCCAGTACTTC.

The V gene is TRBV5-4, the J gene TRBJ2-5, with D possibly matching TRBD2 (7 bases). Trimming removed 3 bases from V and 1 base from J, with 13 bases in between. Germline V lookup: CDR1 SGHNT, CDR2 YYREEE (reference sequence). This CDR3 is built from 15 residues. Here the CDR3 reads CASSSGGRLQETQYF. The CDR3 region has the DNA TGTGCCAGCAGCTCCGGGGGGCGACTCCAAGAGACCCAGTACTTC.

This chain uses TRBV13 with TRBJ2-1; D call uncertain. Trimming took off 1 base at V and 7 bases at J, with 5 bases between the two ends. CDR3 length: 12 residues. From germline, CDR1 is PRHDT and CDR2 FYEKMQ (reference sequence). The CDR3 sequence: CASSLAGNEQFF. DNA for the CDR3: TGTGCCAGCAGCTTAGCCGGTAATGAGCAGTTCTTC.

This clone was seen a handful of times. The chain carries TRBV5-1 and TRBJ1-2; possibly TRBD1 for D (5 bases). The V gene's germline CDR1 is SGHRS and CDR2 YFSETQ. This CDR3 is built from 14 residues. V dropped 4 bases and J dropped 8 bases, with 18 bases sitting between them. CDR3 loop: CASSNGTTRTGYTF. The CDR3, as DNA: TGCGCCAGCAGCAATGGGACTACCCGAACGGGCTACACCTTC.

The J gene is TRBJ2-7, the V gene TRBV7-2, with D perhaps assigned TRBD1 or TRBD2 (5 bases each). The ends were cut back, 5 bases at V and 4 bases at J, with 15 bases in the middle. The CDR3 is 14 amino acids. Germline CDR1 SGHTA, CDR2 FQGNSA. This CDR3 reads CASSLRGLVYEQYF. DNA of the CDR3: TGTGCCAGCAGCCTCCGGGGCTTGGTTTACGAGCAGTACTTC.

V and J are TRBV4-2 and TRBJ2-7; tentative D call: TRBD1 (5 bases). The CDR3 totals 13 residues. The germline gives CDR1 LGHNA, CDR2 YNFKEQ. The V gene lost 0 bases and the J gene lost 8 bases, with 11 bases spanning the gap. CDR3 sequence (DNA): TGTGCCAGCAGCCAAGAGTCAGGGTCGAAGCAGTACTTC. Its translation is CASSQESGSKQYF.